This is a list of T cell receptor beta chains from one sample in a study of T-cell memory formation after mild COVID-19. TCRdb re-derived calls from the 5' RACE reads in MiXCR, one entry per CDR3 protein. The sample yields about 470,000 distinct CDR3 sequences, around a sixth seen once. Source material: PBMCs or a T cell subset sorted from them (not recorded which). The receptors here all came from an adult woman who had mild COVID-19 (a few samples of this study predate the infection). Cell type and time point are not known. Both conserved end residues are part of each CDR3. D genes are given only for firm matches. Some rows have no size entry. The others give once, few or many, or a class for an expanded clone.

DNA: TGCAGTGCGGGGACAGGGGGAACCTACGAGCAGTACTTC; CDR3: CSAGTGGTYEQYF; D: TRBD1; V: TRBV20-1; J: TRBJ2-7; size: few
DNA: TGCAGTGCACTACAGACGAACACTGAAGCTTTCTTT; CDR3: CSALQTNTEAFF; D: .; V: TRBV20-1; J: TRBJ1-1; size: .
DNA: TGTGCCAGCAGCAAGGAGAACACTGAAGCTTTCTTT; CDR3: CASSKENTEAFF; D: .; V: TRBV5-4; J: TRBJ1-1; size: .
DNA: TGTGCCAGCAGCTTAGAAGGGACTCAAGAGACCCAGTACTTC; CDR3: CASSLEGTQETQYF; D: .; V: TRBV11-2; J: TRBJ2-5; size: few
DNA: TGTGCCACCAGCAGAGATGGGCTTGGGGGGCGCACAGATACGCAGTATTTT; CDR3: CATSRDGLGGRTDTQYF; D: .; V: TRBV15; J: TRBJ2-3; size: .
DNA: TGCGCCAGCAGCTTCTCACCGGGACAGGCTGAGCAGTACTTC; CDR3: CASSFSPGQAEQYF; D: TRBD1; V: TRBV5-1; J: TRBJ2-7; size: few
DNA: TGTGCCAGCGGGGCACAAACCTACAATGAGCAGTTCTTC; CDR3: CASGAQTYNEQFF; D: .; V: TRBV3-1; J: TRBJ2-1; size: .
DNA: TGCAGTGCTAGAACGACAGGGGAGTTGGATGGCTACACCTTC; CDR3: CSARTTGELDGYTF; D: TRBD1; V: TRBV20-1; J: TRBJ1-2; size: .
DNA: TGCGCCAGCAGTAAAACGTCAGAGACCCAGTACTTC; CDR3: CASSKTSETQYF; D: .; V: TRBV5-1; J: TRBJ2-5; size: few
DNA: TGCAGTGCTCGTCGACTAACAAGGACTAGCGCACAAGAGACCCAGTACTTC; CDR3: CSARRLTRTSAQETQYF; D: TRBD2; V: TRBV20-1; J: TRBJ2-5; size: few
DNA: TGTGCCACCAGTGATTTCTGCCACTACGAGCAGTACTTC; CDR3: CATSDFCHYEQYF; D: .; V: TRBV24-1; J: TRBJ2-7; size: .
DNA: TGCAGCGCAATCAAGGGCACAGATACGCAGTATTTT; CDR3: CSAIKGTDTQYF; D: .; V: TRBV29-1; J: TRBJ2-3; size: .
DNA: TGTGCCAGCAGCTCCGGGGGAGCCTACGAGCAGTACTTC; CDR3: CASSSGGAYEQYF; D: .; V: TRBV9; J: TRBJ2-7; size: .
DNA: TGTGCCAGCAGCTTAGTTGGCGGAAACGACAATGAGCAGTTCTTC; CDR3: CASSLVGGNDNEQFF; D: .; V: TRBV7-2; J: TRBJ2-1; size: medium-sized
DNA: TGTGCCAGCAGCCCCGGGACTAGCGGGAGAAGCTCCTACAATGAGCAGTTCTTC; CDR3: CASSPGTSGRSSYNEQFF; D: TRBD2; V: TRBV3-1; J: TRBJ2-1; size: .
DNA: TGTGCCAGCTCACCACGGACAGAAGAGACCCAGTACTTC; CDR3: CASSPRTEETQYF; D: .; V: TRBV18; J: TRBJ2-5; size: few
DNA: TGTGCCAGCAGCTTAGAGGACGGGGGCTTAAGCTCCTACGAGCAGTACTTC; CDR3: CASSLEDGGLSSYEQYF; D: .; V: TRBV7-2; J: TRBJ2-7; size: few
DNA: TGTGCCAGCAGCCAAGAGGGGATAGGCGGGGAGCTGTTTTTT; CDR3: CASSQEGIGGELFF; D: .; V: TRBV3-1; J: TRBJ2-2; size: .
DNA: TGCGCCAGCAGCCAAGGATCCGGACTAGCGAGCACAGATACGCAGTATTTT; CDR3: CASSQGSGLASTDTQYF; D: TRBD2; V: TRBV4-3; J: TRBJ2-3; size: few
DNA: TGCAGTGCACCCCGGGACAGGTGGCAGTATTTT; CDR3: CSAPRDRWQYF; D: TRBD1; V: TRBV20-1; J: TRBJ2-3; size: .
DNA: TGTGCCAGCAGTTTACTCGGGACAGGGAGCTACGAGCAGTACTTC; CDR3: CASSLLGTGSYEQYF; D: TRBD1; V: TRBV12-3/TRBV12-4; J: TRBJ2-7; size: many
DNA: TGTGCCAGCAGACCGAATCAACAGGGTGCGACAGGTTTCTTT; CDR3: CASRPNQQGATGFF; D: .; V: TRBV6-5; J: TRBJ1-1; size: .
DNA: TGTGCCAGCAGCATGTTTGGAGGGGCCTACGAGCAGTACTTC; CDR3: CASSMFGGAYEQYF; D: .; V: TRBV21-1; J: TRBJ2-7; size: few
DNA: TGTGCCAGTAGACGGGACAGCGACACCGGGGAGCTGTTTTTT; CDR3: CASRRDSDTGELFF; D: TRBD1; V: TRBV19; J: TRBJ2-2; size: few
DNA: TGTGCCAGCAGCTTAGAGGACAGGGCGTCCGGCTACACCTTC; CDR3: CASSLEDRASGYTF; D: TRBD1; V: TRBV7-9; J: TRBJ1-2; size: few
DNA: TGTGCCAGCAGCTTGGATCTGGACAGCTACACTGAAGCTTTCTTT; CDR3: CASSLDLDSYTEAFF; D: .; V: TRBV5-6; J: TRBJ1-1; size: .
DNA: TGTGCCAGCAGCCATAGTGGGGAGCAGTTCTTC; CDR3: CASSHSGEQFF; D: .; V: TRBV7-9; J: TRBJ2-1; size: many
DNA: TGCAGTGCTAAGACTAGCGGGAAATCCTACGAGCAGTACTTC; CDR3: CSAKTSGKSYEQYF; D: TRBD2; V: TRBV20-1; J: TRBJ2-7; size: .
DNA: TGTGCCAGCAGCCAGGGGACTCTCTCCAGAGATACGCAGTATTTT; CDR3: CASSQGTLSRDTQYF; D: .; V: TRBV3-1; J: TRBJ2-3; size: .
DNA: TGTGCCAGCGCAGGCATCTCTGGAAACACCATATATTTT; CDR3: CASAGISGNTIYF; D: .; V: TRBV27; J: TRBJ1-3; size: .
DNA: TGTGCCAGCAGCGGTAATTTAGGGGCCAACGTCCTGACTTTC; CDR3: CASSGNLGANVLTF; D: .; V: TRBV12-3/TRBV12-4; J: TRBJ2-6; size: .
DNA: TGCAGTGCTAGCACAGGGGGGAACTATGGCTACACCTTC; CDR3: CSASTGGNYGYTF; D: TRBD1; V: TRBV20-1; J: TRBJ1-2; size: .
DNA: TGTGCCAGCAGCCCGGCCCAGGCTGAAGCTTTCTTT; CDR3: CASSPAQAEAFF; D: .; V: TRBV3-1; J: TRBJ1-1; size: few
DNA: TGTGCCAGCAGTCCCTTACTAGCGGGGTACCAAGAGACCCAGTACTTC; CDR3: CASSPLLAGYQETQYF; D: TRBD2; V: TRBV27; J: TRBJ2-5; size: .
DNA: TGTGCCAGCAGCTCATATACCGGGGCCCTTAATGAAAAACTGTTTTTT; CDR3: CASSSYTGALNEKLFF; D: .; V: TRBV7-2; J: TRBJ1-4; size: many
DNA: TGCGCCAGCAGCCAAGCTCTAGCGGGGGGGACTACCTACGAGCAGTACTTC; CDR3: CASSQALAGGTTYEQYF; D: TRBD2; V: TRBV4-1; J: TRBJ2-7; size: .
DNA: TGCGCCTCAGGAAGGCGGGAGGTTAACACCGGGGAGCTGTTTTTT; CDR3: CASGRREVNTGELFF; D: TRBD2; V: TRBV4-3; J: TRBJ2-2; size: few
DNA: TGTGCCAGCGCGGGACTAGCGGTCCAAGAGACCCAGTACTTC; CDR3: CASAGLAVQETQYF; D: TRBD2; V: TRBV12-3/TRBV12-4; J: TRBJ2-5; size: .
DNA: TGTGCCAGCAGTTCGGCACCGAGCTCCTACAATGAGCAGTTCTTC; CDR3: CASSSAPSSYNEQFF; D: .; V: TRBV6-5; J: TRBJ2-1; size: .
DNA: TGTGCCAGCAGCTTAGTTCAGGGGGCGAGGCCCGGGGAGCTGTTTTTT; CDR3: CASSLVQGARPGELFF; D: TRBD1; V: TRBV7-6; J: TRBJ2-2; size: few
DNA: TGTGCCAGCAGCGCCACACTAGCGGGAGGGCGCGAGCAGTACTTC; CDR3: CASSATLAGGREQYF; D: TRBD2; V: TRBV5-5; J: TRBJ2-7; size: .
DNA: TGTGCCACCTCGGACGGAGATACGCAGTATTTT; CDR3: CATSDGDTQYF; D: .; V: TRBV7-3; J: TRBJ2-3; size: .
DNA: TGTGCCAGCAGCTTCGGACTAGCGGGGGAGGCGGGCAATGAGCAGTTCTTC; CDR3: CASSFGLAGEAGNEQFF; D: TRBD2; V: TRBV5-5; J: TRBJ2-1; size: .
DNA: TGTGCCAGCAGCTGGACCGGGACTAACACCTACGAGCAGTACTTC; CDR3: CASSWTGTNTYEQYF; D: TRBD2; V: TRBV5-5; J: TRBJ2-7; size: few
DNA: TGCAGTGCTAGCGAAGCCGTCGTCAATGAGCAGTTCTTC; CDR3: CSASEAVVNEQFF; D: .; V: TRBV20-1; J: TRBJ2-1; size: .
DNA: TGCGCCAGCAGCTTTGATGGACCCCTAGGGACCCAGTACTTC; CDR3: CASSFDGPLGTQYF; D: .; V: TRBV5-1; J: TRBJ2-5; size: .
DNA: TGTGCCAGCTCACCCATAACGGGGGGAGATGAGCAGTTCTTC; CDR3: CASSPITGGDEQFF; D: TRBD2; V: TRBV18; J: TRBJ2-1; size: once
DNA: TGTGCCTGGACCAGCGGCACAGATACGCAGTATTTT; CDR3: CAWTSGTDTQYF; D: .; V: TRBV30; J: TRBJ2-3; size: .
DNA: TGTGCCAGCAGCTTAGACGAGGGCCAGACCCAGTACTTC; CDR3: CASSLDEGQTQYF; D: .; V: TRBV11-1; J: TRBJ2-5; size: .
DNA: TGTGCCAGTAGTATCACTTCTACAGTGAACACTGAAGCTTTCTTT; CDR3: CASSITSTVNTEAFF; D: .; V: TRBV19; J: TRBJ1-1; size: .
DNA: TGCGCCAGCCAATTGGGCTGGGGAGCTTACAATGAGCAGTTCTTC; CDR3: CASQLGWGAYNEQFF; D: .; V: TRBV5-1; J: TRBJ2-1; size: few
DNA: TGTGCCAGCAGCGTAGACCTGGGGGCGAAGAACATTCAGTACTTC; CDR3: CASSVDLGAKNIQYF; D: .; V: TRBV9; J: TRBJ2-4; size: few
DNA: TGTGCCAGCAGAGAAGGACAGGGCACCGGGGAGCTGTTTTTT; CDR3: CASREGQGTGELFF; D: TRBD1; V: TRBV9; J: TRBJ2-2; size: .
DNA: TGTGCCAGCAGGTCCGCCGGGAGCTCCTACGAGCAGTACTTC; CDR3: CASRSAGSSYEQYF; D: .; V: TRBV28; J: TRBJ2-7; size: .